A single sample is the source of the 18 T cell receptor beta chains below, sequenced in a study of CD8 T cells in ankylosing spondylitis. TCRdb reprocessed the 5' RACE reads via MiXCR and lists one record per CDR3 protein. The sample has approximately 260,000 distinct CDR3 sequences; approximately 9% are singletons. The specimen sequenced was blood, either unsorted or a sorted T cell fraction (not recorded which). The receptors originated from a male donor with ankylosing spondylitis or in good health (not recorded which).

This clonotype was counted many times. The CDR3 DNA is TGCAGTGCTAGGGACAACTACAATGAGCAGTTCTTC. Translation: CSARDNYNEQFF. The gene calls are TRBV20-1 and TRBJ2-1; a possible D gene is TRBD1 (5 bases). The CDR3 covers 12 residues. Germline assignment: CDR1 DFQATT and CDR2 SNEGSKA (reference sequence). V lost 3 bases and J 3 bases, leaving 6 bases between the germline ends.

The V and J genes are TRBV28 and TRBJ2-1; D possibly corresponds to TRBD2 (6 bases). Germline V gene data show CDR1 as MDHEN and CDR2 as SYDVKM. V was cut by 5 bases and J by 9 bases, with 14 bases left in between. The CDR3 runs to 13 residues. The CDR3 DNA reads TGTGCCAGCAGTCCGCGACTAGTGAGTGAGCAGTTCTTC. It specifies CASSPRLVSEQFF.

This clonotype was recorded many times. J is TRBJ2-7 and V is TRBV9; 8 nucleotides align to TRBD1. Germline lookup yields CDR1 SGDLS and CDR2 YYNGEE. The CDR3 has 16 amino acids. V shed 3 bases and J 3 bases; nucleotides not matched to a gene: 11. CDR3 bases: TGTGCCAGCAGCGCCCGCGGCGGGACAGGAAGCTACGAGCAGTACTTC. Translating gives CASSARGGTGSYEQYF.

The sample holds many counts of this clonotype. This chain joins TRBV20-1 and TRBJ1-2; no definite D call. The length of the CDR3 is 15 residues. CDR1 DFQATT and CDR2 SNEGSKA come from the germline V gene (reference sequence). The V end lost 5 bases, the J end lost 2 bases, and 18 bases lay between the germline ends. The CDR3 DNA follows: TGCAGTGCTCCCTCAGGCCGGGGAACAAACTATGGCTACACCTTC. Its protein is CSAPSGRGTNYGYTF.

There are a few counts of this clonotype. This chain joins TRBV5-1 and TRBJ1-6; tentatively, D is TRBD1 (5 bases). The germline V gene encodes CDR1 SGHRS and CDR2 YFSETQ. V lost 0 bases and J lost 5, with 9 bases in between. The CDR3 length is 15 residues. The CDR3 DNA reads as TGCGCCAGCAGCTTGGGGCGAGGGGATAATTCACCCCTCCACTTT. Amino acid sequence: CASSLGRGDNSPLHF.

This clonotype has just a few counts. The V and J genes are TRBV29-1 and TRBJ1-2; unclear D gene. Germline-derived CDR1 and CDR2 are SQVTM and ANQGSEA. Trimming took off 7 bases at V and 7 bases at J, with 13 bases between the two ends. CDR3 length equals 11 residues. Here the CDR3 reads CSGSDPSGYTF. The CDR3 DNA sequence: TGCAGCGGCTCGGACCCTTCTGGCTACACCTTC.

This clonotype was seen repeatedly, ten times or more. The CDR3 DNA follows: TGCAGTGCTAGGCGAGGGAACACTGAAGCTTTCTTT. Protein sequence: CSARRGNTEAFF. The chain links TRBV20-1 to TRBJ1-1; no reliable D call. Germline assignment: CDR1 DFQATT and CDR2 SNEGSKA (reference sequence). The CDR3 runs 12 residues. V lost 3 bases, J lost 1 base, and 6 bases lay in between.

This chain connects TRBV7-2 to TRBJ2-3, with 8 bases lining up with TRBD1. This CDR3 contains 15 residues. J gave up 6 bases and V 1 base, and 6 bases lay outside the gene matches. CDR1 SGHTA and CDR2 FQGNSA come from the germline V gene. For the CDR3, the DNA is TGTGCCAGCAGCTTAGATACAGGGGGTTGGGATACGCAGTATTTT. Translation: CASSLDTGGWDTQYF.

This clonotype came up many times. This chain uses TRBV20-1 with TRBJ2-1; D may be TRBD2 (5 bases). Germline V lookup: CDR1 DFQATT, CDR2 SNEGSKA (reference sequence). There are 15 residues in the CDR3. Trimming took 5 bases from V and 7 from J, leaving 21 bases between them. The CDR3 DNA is TGCAGTGCTCCAAGGAATCGAGGAGGATATAATGAGCAGTTCTTC. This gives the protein CSAPRNRGGYNEQFF.

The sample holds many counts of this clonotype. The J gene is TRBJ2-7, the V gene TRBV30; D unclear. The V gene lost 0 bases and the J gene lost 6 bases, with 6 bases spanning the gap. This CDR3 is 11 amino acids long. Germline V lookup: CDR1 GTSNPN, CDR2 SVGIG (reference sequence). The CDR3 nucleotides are TGTGCCTGGAGTGTTTTAGGCGAGCAGTACTTC. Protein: CAWSVLGEQYF.

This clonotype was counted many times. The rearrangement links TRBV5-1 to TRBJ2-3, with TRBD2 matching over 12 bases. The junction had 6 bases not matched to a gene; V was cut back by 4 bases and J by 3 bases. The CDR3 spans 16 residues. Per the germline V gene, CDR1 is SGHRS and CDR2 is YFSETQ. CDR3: CASSRLAGVVTDTQYF. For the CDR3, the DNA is TGCGCCAGCAGCAGACTAGCGGGAGTCGTTACAGATACGCAGTATTTT. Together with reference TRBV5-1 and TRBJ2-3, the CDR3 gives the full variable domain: KAGVTQTPRYLIKTRGQQVTLSCSPISGHRSVSWYQQTPGQGLQFLFEYFSETQRNKGNFPGRFSGRQFSNSRSEMNVSTLELGDSALYLCASSRLAGVVTDTQYFGPGTRLTVL.

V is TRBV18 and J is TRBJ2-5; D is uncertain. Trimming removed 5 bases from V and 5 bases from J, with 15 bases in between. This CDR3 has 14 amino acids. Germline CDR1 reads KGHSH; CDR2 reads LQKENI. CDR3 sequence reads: CASSTKMGLETQYF. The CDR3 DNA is TGTGCCAGCTCAACCAAAATGGGTTTGGAGACCCAGTACTTC.

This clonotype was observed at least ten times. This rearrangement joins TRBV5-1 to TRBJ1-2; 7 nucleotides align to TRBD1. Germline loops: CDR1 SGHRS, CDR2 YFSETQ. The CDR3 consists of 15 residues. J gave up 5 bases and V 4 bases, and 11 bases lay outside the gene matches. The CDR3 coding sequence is TGCGCCAGCAGCCCGCTGCCGGGACAGATATATGGCTACACCTTC. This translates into CASSPLPGQIYGYTF.

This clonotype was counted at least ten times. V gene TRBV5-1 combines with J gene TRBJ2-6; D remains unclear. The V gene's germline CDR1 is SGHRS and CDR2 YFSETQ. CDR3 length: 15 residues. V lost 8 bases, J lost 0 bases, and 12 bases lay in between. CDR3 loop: CASRPPSSGANVLTF. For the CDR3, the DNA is TGCGCCAGTAGGCCCCCGAGCTCTGGGGCCAACGTCCTGACTTTC.

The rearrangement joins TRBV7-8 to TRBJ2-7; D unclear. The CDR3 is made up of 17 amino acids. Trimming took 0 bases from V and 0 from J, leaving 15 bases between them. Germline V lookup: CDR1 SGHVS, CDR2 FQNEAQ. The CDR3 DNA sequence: TGTGCCAGCAGCTTAGCCGGACGAAAAACTTACTCCTACGAGCAGTACTTC. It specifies CASSLAGRKTYSYEQYF.

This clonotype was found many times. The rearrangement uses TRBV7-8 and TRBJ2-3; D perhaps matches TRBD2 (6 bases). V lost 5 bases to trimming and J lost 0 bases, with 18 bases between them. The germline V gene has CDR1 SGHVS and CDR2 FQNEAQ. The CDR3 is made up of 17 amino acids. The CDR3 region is CASSNRRAVSSTDTQYF. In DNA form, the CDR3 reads TGTGCCAGCAGCAATCGGAGGGCAGTCTCTAGCACAGATACGCAGTATTTT.

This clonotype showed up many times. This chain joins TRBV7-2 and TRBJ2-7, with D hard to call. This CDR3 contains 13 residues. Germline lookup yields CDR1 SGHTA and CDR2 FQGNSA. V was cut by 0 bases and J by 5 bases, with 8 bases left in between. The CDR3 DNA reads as TGTGCCAGCAGCTTAGCCCTGGGAAACGAGCAGTACTTC. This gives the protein CASSLALGNEQYF.

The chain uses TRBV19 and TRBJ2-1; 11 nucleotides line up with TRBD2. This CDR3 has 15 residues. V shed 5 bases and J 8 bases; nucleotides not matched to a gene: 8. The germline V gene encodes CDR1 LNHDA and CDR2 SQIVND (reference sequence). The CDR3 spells CASSHRLAGRDEQFF. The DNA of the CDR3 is TGTGCCAGTAGTCACCGACTAGCGGGACGGGATGAGCAGTTCTTC.